This TCR beta chain was identified during a study of T cells in Graves' hyperthyroidism and ophthalmopathy. The CDR3 has 14 amino acids. Germline loops: CDR1 SGHRS, CDR2 YFSETQ. V lost 4 bases and J lost 5, with 13 bases in between. RNA transcripts were the template for amplifying TCR beta CDR3 regions. A set of HTBI primers served as the primers for a first-round RT-PCR of the TCR CDR3. TCRdb independently ran MiXCR on the multiplex PCR reads; one entry per CDR3 protein. The sample carries 490,000 or so distinct CDR3 sequences, about 20% recorded once. This clonotype was counted only a few times. Material for sequencing was blood. This clonotype was obtained from a middle-aged man with Graves' ophthalmopathy. The rearrangement joins TRBV5-1 to TRBJ2-4; TRBD1 might be the D (6 bases). CDR3 coding DNA: TGCGCCAGCAGCACCACAGGGCCCCAAAACATTCAGTACTTC. It is translated as CASSTTGPQNIQYF.